Given below is one TCR beta chain in context. This record comes from a study of CD8+ T cells in alopecia areata. RNA extraction was followed by reverse transcription into cDNA, which acted as the sequencing template. This table comes from immunoSEQ multiplex PCR, and its TCRdb copy is limited to in-frame clones, with some not included. The table lists 180,000 or so clones, about 47% of them singletons. V shed 4 bases and J 2 bases; nucleotides not matched to a gene: 4. Germline lookup yields CDR1 MNHEY and CDR2 SVGAGI. CDR3 length equals 15 residues. Treatment of the sample: oral pan-JAK inhibitor, 5-10 mg twice daily.

The chain joins TRBV6-5 to TRBJ2-3, with 9 bases aligning to TRBD2. This TCR was recovered from a human donor with alopecia areata. The input for sequencing was CD8+ T cells sorted from blood, taken around week 53, from a patient treated with tofacitinib. As DNA, the CDR3 is TGTGCCAGCAGTTCGGCGGGGGGGGACACAGATACGCAGTATTTT. Amino acid sequence: CASSSAGGDTDTQYF.